This T cell receptor beta chain was sequenced for a study of long-term antiretroviral therapy in people with HIV. Researchers report immunoSEQ v3.0 was run at survey level. Using immunoSEQ multiplex PCR, the repertoire was profiled, and TCRdb retains in-frame clones only, with some absent. The data contain 20,000 to 25,000 clones, about 86% of them singletons. The CDR3 contains 15 residues. V lost 4 bases to trimming and J lost 5 bases, with 15 bases between them. The germline gives CDR1 LNHDA, CDR2 SQIVND (reference sequence). The chain recombines TRBV19 with TRBJ2-1; D may be TRBD1 or TRBD2 (6 bases each). This material consisted of unsorted PBMCs, taken 3 years after starting antiretroviral therapy. The source of this sequence is a young man with HIV. DNA of the CDR3: TGTGCCAGTAGTAAGGTTGGGGGGCGAAACAATGAGCAGTTCTTC. As protein: CASSKVGGRNNEQFF.